This is a list of T cell receptor beta chains from one sample in a study of T cell responses to AZD1222 COVID-19 vaccine. The repertoire was sequenced with immunoSEQ multiplex PCR; TCRdb's copy has only in-frame clones and lacks some. Altogether about 90,000 clones are present, 88% being singletons, with the ten largest covering over 9%. Sample: peripheral blood, taken on day 0 of MenACWY control vaccination. These receptors came from an adult in good health. Each CDR3 is given with its conserved first and last residue. The D gene is left open where the match is weak. Part of the rows lack a size; the others show once, few, many or a class for expanded clones.

TGTGCCAGCAGCTTAGGACAGGGAAATGAAAAACTGTTTTTT CASSLGQGNEKLFF TRBV7-9 - TRBJ1-4 TRBD1
TGTGCCAGCAGCTTATCGATCGGCGGCTTCTCCTACGAGCAGTACTTC CASSLSIGGFSYEQYF TRBV7-9 - TRBJ2-7 -
TGTGCCAGCAGTAATGCCTACGAGCAGTACTTC CASSNAYEQYF TRBV6-5 - TRBJ2-7 -
TGCGCCAGCAGCCAAGAGTGGGGGGCCTCCTCCTACGAGCAGTACTTC CASSQEWGASSYEQYF TRBV4-1 - TRBJ2-7 -
TGTGCCAGCAGCCCCCCACGGAACTCCGAGCAGTACTTC CASSPPRNSEQYF TRBV14 - TRBJ2-7 -
TGTGCCAGCAGTTTCATGGGAGAAAATCAGCCCCAGCATTTT CASSFMGENQPQHF TRBV28 - TRBJ1-5 -
TGTGCCAGCACCAGAGTGGCAGATACGCAGTATTTT CASTRVADTQYF TRBV7-2 once TRBJ2-3 -
TGTGCCAGCAGCTCGGACCGGGACAGGGTGTTGGGAAACACCATATATTTT CASSSDRDRVLGNTIYF TRBV7-2 once TRBJ1-3 TRBD1
TGTGCCAGCTCACCAAGGTTAGACGAGCAGTACTTC CASSPRLDEQYF TRBV18 - TRBJ2-7 -
TGTGCCAGCAGCTTAAATGGGGGGAGCAACACTGAAGCTTTCTTT CASSLNGGSNTEAFF TRBV11-3 - TRBJ1-1 -
TGCAGCCACCTTAGACAGTCGAGCACTGAAGCTTTCTTT CSHLRQSSTEAFF TRBV29-1 once TRBJ1-1 -
TGTGCCAGCATCGATACCCTCCAAAAGCAGTACTTC CASIDTLQKQYF TRBV6-5 - TRBJ2-7 -
TGTGCCAGCAGCTCGGGAGGGGGGACACTCGGCTACACCTTC CASSSGGGTLGYTF TRBV5-8 - TRBJ1-2 -
TGCAGCGTTGAACAGCGCGACAATGAGCAGTTCTTC CSVEQRDNEQFF TRBV29-1 - TRBJ2-1 -
TGTGCCTGGAGCCCCGGAGGAGGGTCGGAGACCCAGTACTTC CAWSPGGGSETQYF TRBV30 - TRBJ2-5 -
TGTGCCAGCAGCCAAGGACAGATGGTCTATGGCTACACCTTC CASSQGQMVYGYTF TRBV3-1/TRBV3-2 - TRBJ1-2 -
TGTGCCAGCAGCGACAGCCGACAGGGTACCTATGGCTACACCTTC CASSDSRQGTYGYTF TRBV6-5 - TRBJ1-2 TRBD1
TGTGCCACCTTGGGTCAGCCCCAGCATTTT CATLGQPQHF TRBV19 - TRBJ1-5 -
TGTGCCAGCAGCTTCGGGCCGGAAGGTGGCTACACCTTC CASSFGPEGGYTF TRBV7-9 once TRBJ1-2 -
TGTGCCAGCAGTTCTCGGGCCACCGCTGAAGCTTTCTTT CASSSRATAEAFF TRBV12-3/TRBV12-4 - TRBJ1-1 -
TGCGCCAGCAGCCCGAACGCGAACACCGGGGAGCTGTTTTTT CASSPNANTGELFF TRBV5-1 - TRBJ2-2 -
TGTGCCAGCACCCAGGGACAGAACTATGGCTACACCTTC CASTQGQNYGYTF TRBV6-5 - TRBJ1-2 TRBD1
TGTGCCTGGATTAGGGATGGGGGATTTCATGGAGGCTACACCTTC CAWIRDGGFHGGYTF TRBV30 - TRBJ1-2 -
TGCGGGGGGCCCAACACCGGGGAGCTGTTTTTT CGGPNTGELFF TRBV5-5 - TRBJ2-2 -
TGTGCCAGCAGCTTAAGGGGGGCCAGCACTGAAGCTTTCTTT CASSLRGASTEAFF TRBV7-2 - TRBJ1-1 -
TGCGCCAGCAGCCCGACAGGGGATAGCAATCAGCCCCAGCATTTT CASSPTGDSNQPQHF TRBV5-1 - TRBJ1-5 TRBD1
TGTGCCAGCAGCGCCCTAGAGACAGAAGCCCATGGCTACACCTTC CASSALETEAHGYTF TRBV21-1 - TRBJ1-2 -
TGTGCCAGCAGCCGGACTTGGGGCATGGACGAGCAGTACTTC CASSRTWGMDEQYF TRBV7-9 - TRBJ2-7 -
TGCGCCAGCAGCTTGGGGGGCTCCCTGGACAGGGGGTACCAAGAGACCCAGTACTTC CASSLGGSLDRGYQETQYF TRBV5-1 few TRBJ2-5 TRBD1
TGCGCCAGCAGCCCCTTCGCGGGGAAAGAGACCCAGTACTTC CASSPFAGKETQYF TRBV5-1 - TRBJ2-5 -
TGTGCCAGCAGCCAAGTTTCACTTCGCTCTGAAGCTTTCTTT CASSQVSLRSEAFF TRBV14 - TRBJ1-1 -
TGTGCCAGCAGCGGGACACGGACTAACTATGGCTACACCTTC CASSGTRTNYGYTF TRBV5-5 - TRBJ1-2 -
TGTGCCAGCAGCCAAGAAATGGTCCCACCACGAGAGACCCAGTACTTC CASSQEMVPPRETQYF TRBV14 - TRBJ2-5 -
TGTGCCAGCAGCCCGGGACTAATGTCGGCCGGGGAGCTGTTTTTT CASSPGLMSAGELFF TRBV5-8 - TRBJ2-2 TRBD2
TGTGCCAGCAGTGGAGTCCGCGATTCACCCCTCCACTTT CASSGVRDSPLHF TRBV2 once TRBJ1-6 -
TGTGCCAGCAGTGAGCGGGGGGTATCCTTAACTAGCACAGATACGCAGTATTTT CASSERGVSLTSTDTQYF TRBV6-2/TRBV6-3 - TRBJ2-3 TRBD2
TGTGCCAGCAGCCAAGATCCTAGCGGGGGGGCAGATACGCAGTATTTT CASSQDPSGGADTQYF TRBV4-2 - TRBJ2-3 TRBD2
TGTGCCAGCAGACTCGACAGAAACACTGAAGCTTTCTTT CASRLDRNTEAFF TRBV12-3/TRBV12-4 - TRBJ1-1 -
TGTGCCGCCTCGAGACAGGAGAACACTGAAGCTTTCTTT CAASRQENTEAFF TRBV7-8 few TRBJ1-1 -
TGTGCCAGTACCCCCGGGACCAGGGAGGACGAGCAGTACTTC CASTPGTREDEQYF TRBV19 - TRBJ2-7 -
TGCGCCAGCAGCTTGGAGGGGGGGATTACTACAGATACGCAGTATTTT CASSLEGGITTDTQYF TRBV5-1 - TRBJ2-3 -
TGTGCCAGCAGCCCAGCCCCGGACCGCAGCTCCTACGAGCAGTACTTC CASSPAPDRSSYEQYF TRBV5-4 many TRBJ2-7 -
TGTGCCAGCAGCCAAGAAGGCAGGGAGAGCTACGAGCAGTACTTC CASSQEGRESYEQYF TRBV16 few TRBJ2-7 -
TGCGCCAGCAGCCTGACAGGGGGCTTGGGAAACACCATATATTTT CASSLTGGLGNTIYF TRBV5-1 - TRBJ1-3 TRBD1
TGTGCCAGCAGTTACTCGATCGGTGGAAACACCATATATTTT CASSYSIGGNTIYF TRBV6-5 - TRBJ1-3 -
TGTGCCAGCAGCCTCCGACGCGAGGGGGCTGAAGCTTTCTTT CASSLRREGAEAFF TRBV6-5 - TRBJ1-1 -
TGTGCCAGCGGATTATCGGGAGGGGCCTATGGCTACACCTTC CASGLSGGAYGYTF TRBV11-1 - TRBJ1-2 -
TGTGCCAGCAGTTACTCGCAGGGACAGGGAGGTGAAAAACTGTTTTTT CASSYSQGQGGEKLFF TRBV6-5 - TRBJ1-4 TRBD1
TGTGCCAGCAGCAATACAGGGGGCGAAGAGACCCAGTACTTC CASSNTGGEETQYF TRBV6-2/TRBV6-3 - TRBJ2-5 TRBD1
TGCGCCAGCAGCACGGCCGGGACAGGGAAGACTGAAGCTTTCTTT CASSTAGTGKTEAFF TRBV5-1 - TRBJ1-1 TRBD1
TGTGCCAGCAGTTCCCTAGGCCAAAATAGCAATCAGCCCCAGCATTTT CASSSLGQNSNQPQHF TRBV6-2/TRBV6-3 - TRBJ1-5 -
TGTGCCAGCAGCCTTTACAATGAGCAGTTCTTC CASSLYNEQFF TRBV2 - TRBJ2-1 -
TGCGCCAGCAGCTTGGCGGGGGAAGGGGGCACTGAAGCTTTCTTT CASSLAGEGGTEAFF TRBV5-1 - TRBJ1-1 -
TGTGCCAGCAGTACAGGGGGCTCAGTAGTTACTGAAGCTTTCTTT CASSTGGSVVTEAFF TRBV2 - TRBJ1-1 TRBD1
TGTGCCAGCAGCTTAGAGGTCGGACAGCCCCAGCATTTT CASSLEVGQPQHF TRBV7-2 - TRBJ1-5 -